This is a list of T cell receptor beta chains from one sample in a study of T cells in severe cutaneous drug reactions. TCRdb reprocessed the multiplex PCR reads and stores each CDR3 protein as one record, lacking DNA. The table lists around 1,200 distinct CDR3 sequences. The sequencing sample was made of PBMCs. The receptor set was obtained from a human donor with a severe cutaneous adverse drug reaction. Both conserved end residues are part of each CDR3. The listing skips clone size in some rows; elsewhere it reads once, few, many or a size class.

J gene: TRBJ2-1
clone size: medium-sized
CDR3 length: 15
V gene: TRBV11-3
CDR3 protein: CASRTLAGLVNEQFF

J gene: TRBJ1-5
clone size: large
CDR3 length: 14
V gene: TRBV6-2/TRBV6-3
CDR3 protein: CASSYPGFGQPQHF

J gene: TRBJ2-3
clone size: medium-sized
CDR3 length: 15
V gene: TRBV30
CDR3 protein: CAWSDGLAGPDTQYF

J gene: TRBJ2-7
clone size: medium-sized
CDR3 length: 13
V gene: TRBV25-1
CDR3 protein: CASSETESDEQYF

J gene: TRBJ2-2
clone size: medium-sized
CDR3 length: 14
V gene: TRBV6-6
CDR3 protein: CASSYYELAGELFF

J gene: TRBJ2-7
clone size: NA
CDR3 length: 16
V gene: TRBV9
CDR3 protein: CASSPGGEMGSYEQYF

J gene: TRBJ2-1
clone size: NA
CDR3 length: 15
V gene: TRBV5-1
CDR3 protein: CASSLQGATYNEQFF

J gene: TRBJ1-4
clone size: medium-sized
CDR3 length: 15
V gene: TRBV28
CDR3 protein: CASSPPGRSNEKLFF

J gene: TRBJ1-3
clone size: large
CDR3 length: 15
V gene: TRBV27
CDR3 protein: CASSLSGYSGNTIYF

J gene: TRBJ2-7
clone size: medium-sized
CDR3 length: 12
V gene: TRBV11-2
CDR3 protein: CASSFEGVEQYF

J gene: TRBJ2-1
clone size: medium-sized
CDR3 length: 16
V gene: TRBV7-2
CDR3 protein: CASSLDGTTSYNEQFF

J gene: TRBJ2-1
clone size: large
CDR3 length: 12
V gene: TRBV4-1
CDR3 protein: CASSQESSEQFF

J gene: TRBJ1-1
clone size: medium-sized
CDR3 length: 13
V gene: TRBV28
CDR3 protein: CATLNRANTEAFF

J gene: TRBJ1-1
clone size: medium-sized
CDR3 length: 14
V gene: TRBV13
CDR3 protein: CASSLGGLNTEAFF

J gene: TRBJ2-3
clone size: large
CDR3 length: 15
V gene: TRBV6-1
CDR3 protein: CASRLTTSGTDTQYF

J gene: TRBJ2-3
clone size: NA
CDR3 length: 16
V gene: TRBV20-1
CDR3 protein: CSAARLAGEGTDTQYF

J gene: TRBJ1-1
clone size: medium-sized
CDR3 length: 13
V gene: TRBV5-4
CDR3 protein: CASSPGTNTEAFF

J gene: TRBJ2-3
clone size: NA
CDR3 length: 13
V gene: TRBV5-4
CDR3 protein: CASSFRERDTQYF

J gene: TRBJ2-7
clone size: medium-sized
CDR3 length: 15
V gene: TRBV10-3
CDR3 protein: CAISEFSPAGDEQYF

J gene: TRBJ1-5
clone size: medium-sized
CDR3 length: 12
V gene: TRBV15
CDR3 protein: CATSRDRQPQHF

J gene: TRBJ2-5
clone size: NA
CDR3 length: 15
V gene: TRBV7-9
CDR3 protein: CASSPGLAGGETQYF

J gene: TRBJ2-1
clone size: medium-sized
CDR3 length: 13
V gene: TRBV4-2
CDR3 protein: CASSQAETYEQFF

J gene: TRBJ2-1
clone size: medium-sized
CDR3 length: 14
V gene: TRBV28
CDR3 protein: CASSLLEFHNEQFF

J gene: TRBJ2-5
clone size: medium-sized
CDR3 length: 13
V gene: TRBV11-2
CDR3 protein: CASSWVGQETQYF

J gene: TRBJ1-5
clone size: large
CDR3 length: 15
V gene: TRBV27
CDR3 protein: CASSPDSTSNQPQHF

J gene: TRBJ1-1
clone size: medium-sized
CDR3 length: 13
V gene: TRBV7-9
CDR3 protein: CASSLQSGKEAFF

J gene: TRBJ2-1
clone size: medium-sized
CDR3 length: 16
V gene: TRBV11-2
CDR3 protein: CASSLKVVGSYNEQFF

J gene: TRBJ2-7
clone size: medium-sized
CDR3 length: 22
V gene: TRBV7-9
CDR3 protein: CASSFLEVGTSGTGGYYHEQYF